This note documents a single TCR beta chain sequence. The antigen is unknown. A read error may produce the germline difference seen at one junction end. The data stem from a study of T cells in Graves' hyperthyroidism and ophthalmopathy. Whole-study findings and limits: Appearing also in blood were most of the thyroid clonotypes expanded above 0.001.

CDR1 is MNHEY, CDR2 SMNVEV, per germline (reference sequence). There are 17 residues in the CDR3. RNA transcripts gave rise to amplified TCR beta CDR3 regions. The HTBI set primed first-round TCR CDR3 RT-PCR. TCRdb recomputed calls from the multiplex PCR reads with MiXCR, one row per CDR3 protein. The table records a few hundred thousand distinct CDR3 sequences, 15% to 18% of them present only once. This TCR derives from a woman between 18 and 29 years old with Graves' hyperthyroidism that later progressed to Graves' ophthalmopathy. What was sequenced was blood. The chain links TRBV27 to TRBJ2-7; 9 positions agree with TRBD2. The chain's CDR3 is CAGSASGTSGRIYEQYF. The DNA for the CDR3 is TGTGCCGGCAGTGCCTCCGGAACTAGCGGGCGTATATACGAGCAGTACTTC.